The clone carrying this T cell receptor beta chain was counted at least ten times. The antigen is unknown. Using its own MiXCR run on the RT-PCR reads, TCRdb lists one record per CDR3 protein. In the table there are around 500,000 distinct CDR3 sequences, around 9.9% of which are singletons. These data are taken from a study of response to subunit inactivated influenza vaccine. Study-wide findings and caveats: The authors offered the suggestion that each seasonal influenza vaccination recruits few new T cells.

Sequences were derived from PBMCs from blood, sampled roughly 46 days after vaccination. This TCR derives from a man over 45 who received an inactivated influenza vaccine.

For the CDR3, the DNA is TGTGCCAGCAGAGTACTAGCGGGGACCGACGGGACCCAGTACTTC. It specifies CASRVLAGTDGTQYF. The V gene is TRBV6-2 or TRBV6-3, the J gene TRBJ2-5; 10 positions agree with TRBD2. The CDR3 has 15 amino acids. CDR1 is MNHEY and CDR2 is SVGEGT in the germline V gene. V lost 6 bases and J lost 7; bases outside the gene matches: 11.